The T cell receptor beta chain under discussion was sequenced for a study of T cell repertoires in cytomegalovirus infection. Across the whole study: Alongside well-studied HLA-B-restricted CMV epitopes, recently identified HLA-C-restricted CMV epitopes were also used. Signatures in public TCR beta sequences pointed to both CMV infection and matching HLA type. Study-level findings and limits: The ex vivo response was dominated by HLA-C-restricted CMV-specific TCR beta clonotypes. The study identified carriers of CMV plus the relevant HLA from cumulative public TCR beta family frequency.

One entry per CDR3 protein, called by TCRdb with MiXCR from the reads. The sample contains about 920,000 distinct CDR3 sequences, less than 40% of which appear only once. In its sample, this clonotype was seen a few times. What it recognizes is unknown. The CDR3 contains 17 residues. Losses at the gene ends were 4 bases for V and 4 bases for J; bases not matched to a gene: 10. The sample here was cultured CD8+ T cells from PBMCs, taken from culture after CMV antigen stimulation. The sequence derives from a human donor in good health (CMV status not recorded). Some clones in this sample may be carry-over from other donors' samples. V usage is TRBV12-3 or TRBV12-4 and J usage is TRBJ2-2; 9 bases are shared with TRBD1. The CDR3 loop is CASSSPPGTGSTGELFF. The CDR3 region has the DNA TGTGCCAGCAGTTCACCCCCCGGGACAGGGTCCACCGGGGAGCTGTTTTTT.